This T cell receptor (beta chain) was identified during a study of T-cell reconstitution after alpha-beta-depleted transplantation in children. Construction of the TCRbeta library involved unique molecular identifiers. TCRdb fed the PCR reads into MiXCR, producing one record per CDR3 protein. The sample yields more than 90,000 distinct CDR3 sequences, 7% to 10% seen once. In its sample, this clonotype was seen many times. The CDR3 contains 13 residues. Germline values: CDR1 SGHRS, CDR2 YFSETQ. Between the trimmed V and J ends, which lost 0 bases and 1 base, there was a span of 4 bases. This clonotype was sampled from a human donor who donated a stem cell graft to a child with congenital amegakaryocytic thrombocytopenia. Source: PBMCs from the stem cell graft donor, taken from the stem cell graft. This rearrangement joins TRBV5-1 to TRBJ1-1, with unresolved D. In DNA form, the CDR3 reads TGCGCCAGCAGCTTGGGGGGGAACACTGAAGCTTTCTTT. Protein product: CASSLGGNTEAFF.